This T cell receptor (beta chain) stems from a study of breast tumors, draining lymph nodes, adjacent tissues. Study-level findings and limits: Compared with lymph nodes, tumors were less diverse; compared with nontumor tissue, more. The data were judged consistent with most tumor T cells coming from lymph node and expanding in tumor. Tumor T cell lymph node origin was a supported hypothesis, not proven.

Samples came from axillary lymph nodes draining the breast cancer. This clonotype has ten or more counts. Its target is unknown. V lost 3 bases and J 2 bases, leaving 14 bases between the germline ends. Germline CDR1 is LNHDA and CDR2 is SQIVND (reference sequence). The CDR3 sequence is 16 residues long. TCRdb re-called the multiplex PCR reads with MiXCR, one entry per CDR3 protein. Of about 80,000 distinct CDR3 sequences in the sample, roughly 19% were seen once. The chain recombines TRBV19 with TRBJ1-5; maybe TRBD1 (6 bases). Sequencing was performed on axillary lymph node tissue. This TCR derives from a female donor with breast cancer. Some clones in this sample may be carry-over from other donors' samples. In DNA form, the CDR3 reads TGTGCCAGTAGTATTACGGGGGCGCGAGGCAATCAGCCCCAGCATTTT. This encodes CASSITGARGNQPQHF.